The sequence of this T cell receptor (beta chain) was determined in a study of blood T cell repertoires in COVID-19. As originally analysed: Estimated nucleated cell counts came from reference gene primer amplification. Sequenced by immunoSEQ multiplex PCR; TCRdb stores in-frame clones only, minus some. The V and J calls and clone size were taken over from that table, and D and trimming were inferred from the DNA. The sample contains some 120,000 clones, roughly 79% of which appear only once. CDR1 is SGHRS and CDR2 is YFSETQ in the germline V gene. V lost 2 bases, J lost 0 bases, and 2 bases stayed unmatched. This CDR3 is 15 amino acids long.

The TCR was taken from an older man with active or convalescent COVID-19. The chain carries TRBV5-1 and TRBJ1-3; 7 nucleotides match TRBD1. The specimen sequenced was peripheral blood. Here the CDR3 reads CASSLQGSSGNTIYF. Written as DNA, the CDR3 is TGCGCCAGCAGCTTACAGGGGAGCTCTGGAAACACCATATATTTT.